Below, 19 T cell receptor beta chains from the same sample are listed, as sequenced in a study of blood T cell repertoires in COVID-19. TCRdb's copy holds only in-frame clones and misses some; the assay was immunoSEQ multiplex PCR. The data hold hundreds of thousands of clones, with around 89% observed a single time. The source material was peripheral blood. These receptors all stem from a woman aged 18 to 35 with acute or convalescent COVID-19.

This clone has only a few counts. The chain employs TRBV18 and TRBJ1-2; D remains ambiguous. This CDR3 spans 15 amino acids. V was trimmed by 6 bases and J by 0 bases, leaving 14 bases between them. Germline CDR1 KGHSH, CDR2 LQKENI. The DNA of the CDR3 is TGTGCCAGCTCCGAGGAGGGCAGCCCTAACTATGGCTACACCTTC. Protein: CASSEEGSPNYGYTF.

This clone was seen a single time. The rearrangement joins TRBV7-9 to TRBJ1-5; D might be TRBD1 (5 bases). The CDR3 length is 14 residues. CDR1 is SEHNR and CDR2 is FQNEAQ in the germline V gene (reference sequence). V shed 5 bases and J shed 2 bases, with 10 bases lying between them. The CDR3 DNA reads as TGTGCCAGCAGCGCTGGACACGGCAATCAGCCCCAGCATTTT. Translation gives CASSAGHGNQPQHF.

V is TRBV1 and J is TRBJ1-1. TRBV1 is a pseudogene locus. The CDR3 runs 14 residues. CDR3 sequence reads: CTSSQDPGDTEAFF. The CDR3 region has the DNA TGCACCAGCAGCCAAGACCCGGGGGACACTGAAGCTTTCTTT.

The chain joins TRBV2 to TRBJ1-1; D not certain. Trimming took off 3 bases at V and 5 bases at J, with 4 bases between the two ends. Germline CDR1 and CDR2: SNHLY and FYNNEI. The CDR3 has 11 amino acids. The CDR3 coding sequence is TGTGCCAGCAGTGACACAACTGAAGCTTTCTTT. Encoded protein: CASSDTTEAFF. Full variable domain (rest looked up from reference TRBV2 and TRBJ1-1): EPEVTQTPSHQVTQMGQEVILRCVPISNHLYFYWYRQILGQKVEFLVSFYNNEISEKSEIFDDQFSVERPDGSNFTLKIRSTKLEDSAMYFCASSDTTEAFFGQGTRLTVV.

The chain couples TRBV6-6 to TRBJ1-1, with no clear D. V was shortened by 2 bases and J by 1 base, with 11 bases between the two germline ends. This CDR3 has 15 amino acids. Germline V gene lookup returns CDR1 MNHNY and CDR2 SVGAGI (reference sequence). CDR3 sequence: CASSYPIKANTEAFF. In nucleotides, the CDR3 is TGTGCCAGCAGTTACCCGATTAAAGCGAACACTGAAGCTTTCTTT.

In the case of this clone: Additional DNA sequences in this sample encode the identical CDR3. V usage is TRBV6-5 and J usage is TRBJ1-1, with no clear D. Germline lookup yields CDR1 MNHEY and CDR2 SVGAGI. This CDR3 spans 15 amino acids. V was cut by 0 bases and J by 0 bases, with 8 bases left in between. The CDR3 sequence: CASSYSGRLNTEAFF. CDR3 DNA: TGTGCCAGCAGTTACTCGGGCAGGCTGAACACTGAAGCTTTCTTT.

J is TRBJ1-2 and V is TRBV14; a weak D match, TRBD1 (5 bases). This CDR3 has 13 amino acids. The germline V and J ends were trimmed by 4 bases and 8 bases, with 14 bases remaining between them. Germline V gives CDR1 SGHDN, CDR2 FVKESK. DNA of the CDR3: TGTGCCAGCAGCCTTATCAGGGTCGAGGGCTACACCTTC. Its translation: CASSLIRVEGYTF.

This clone was seen only a few times. V is TRBV19 and J is TRBJ1-5; D remains ambiguous. CDR1 and CDR2 (germline): LNHDA, SQIVND (reference sequence). The germline V and J ends were trimmed by 10 bases and 7 bases, with 17 bases remaining between them. This CDR3 region has 13 residues. Here the CDR3 DNA reads TGTGCCACGGATACCTTTCGCGGCCAGCCCCAGCATTTT. As protein: CATDTFRGQPQHF.

V and J are TRBV28 and TRBJ2-3; the match to TRBD2 covers 7 bases. V shed 5 bases and J 0 bases; nucleotides not matched to a gene: 5. Germline CDR1 is MDHEN and CDR2 is SYDVKM. The CDR3 has 15 residues. CDR3 bases: TGTGCCAGCAGTGACTCGGGGGGTAGCACAGATACGCAGTATTTT. Protein product: CASSDSGGSTDTQYF.

The J gene is TRBJ2-7, the V gene TRBV2, with 7 bases fitting TRBD1. The CDR3 is made up of 15 amino acids. Trimming cost V 0 bases and J 9 bases; bases outside gene matches: 11. Germline CDR1 SNHLY, CDR2 FYNNEI. CDR3 DNA: TGTGCCAGCAGTGAAGCGCTTATAGGGGGCACAGGGCAGTACTTC. Its translation: CASSEALIGGTGQYF.

This sequence joins TRBV10-1 and TRBJ1-2, with 7 bases fitting TRBD1. Germline loops: CDR1 WNHNN, CDR2 SYGVQD (reference sequence). The CDR3 loop spans 17 amino acids. Germline trimming cut 6 bases from V and 0 bases from J; bases unmatched to any gene: 13. CDR3 nucleotides: TGCGCCAGCAGCTACCGAATTCCGGGACAGACTAACTATGGCTACACCTTC. Its translation: CASSYRIPGQTNYGYTF.

Turning to this clone: Different DNA sequences within this sample yield the same CDR3. The rearrangement links TRBV12-3 or TRBV12-4 to TRBJ1-2; possibly TRBD1 for D (5 bases). V was trimmed by 5 bases and J by 4 bases, leaving 8 bases between them. This CDR3 comprises 12 residues. CDR3 sequence reads: CASSRQGYGYTF. The CDR3 DNA is TGTGCCAGCAGTAGGCAGGGCTATGGCTACACCTTC.

The rearrangement uses TRBV27 and TRBJ1-5, with D unresolved. Germline loops: CDR1 MNHEY, CDR2 SMNVEV (reference sequence). This CDR3 has 14 amino acids. V lost 3 bases, J lost 4 bases, and 10 bases lay in between. The CDR3 DNA sequence: TGTGCCAGCAGTTTTGGTGCGGAGAATCAGCCCCAGCATTTT. Protein product: CASSFGAENQPQHF.

The chain couples TRBV7-9 to TRBJ2-2; 12 positions agree with TRBD1. V shed 5 bases and J 7 bases; nucleotides not matched to a gene: 8. The CDR3 consists of 16 residues. CDR1 SEHNR and CDR2 FQNEAQ come from the germline V gene (reference sequence). The CDR3 region has the DNA TGTGCCAGCAGCCCACCGGGACAGGGGGCAGTCGGGGAGCTGTTTTTT. Its protein product is CASSPPGQGAVGELFF.

This clone was recorded a few times. The chain is built from TRBV10-2 and TRBJ1-2; 8 bases match TRBD1. Germline CDR1 reads WSHSY; CDR2 reads SAAADI. The CDR3 has 13 residues. V lost 6 bases and J lost 4; bases outside the gene matches: 4. The CDR3 reads CASRPDRGYGYTF. As DNA, the CDR3 is TGCGCCAGCAGACCAGACAGGGGCTATGGCTACACCTTC.

This sequence joins TRBV11-2 and TRBJ2-1, with 8 bases fitting TRBD1. The CDR3 extends over 16 amino acids. V lost 0 bases and J lost 4; bases outside the gene matches: 5. Germline values: CDR1 SGHAT, CDR2 FQNNGV. For the CDR3, the DNA is TGTGCCAGCAGCTTAGATGGGGACAGGAGGTACAATGAGCAGTTCTTC. Protein: CASSLDGDRRYNEQFF.

The rearrangement joins TRBV10-3 to TRBJ2-1; D may be TRBD1 (6 bases). V was pared by 4 bases and J by 2 bases, with 15 bases between. CDR1 is ENHRY and CDR2 is SYGVKD in the germline V gene. The CDR3 runs to 16 residues. CDR3 DNA: TGTGCCATCAGTGCCCAGACAGGTGGCCCCTACAATGAGCAGTTCTTC. Translation gives CAISAQTGGPYNEQFF.

The genes are TRBV9 and TRBJ1-1; no definite D call. V was pared by 4 bases and J by 3 bases, with 13 bases between. Germline values: CDR1 SGDLS, CDR2 YYNGEE. The CDR3 consists of 14 residues. The CDR3 DNA is TGTGCCAGCAGCCCCATAGAGGGTTACACTGAAGCTTTCTTT. The encoded protein is CASSPIEGYTEAFF.

The V and J genes are TRBV4-1 and TRBJ1-6; no clear D. V dropped 0 bases and J dropped 5 bases, with 8 bases sitting between them. Germline V gives CDR1 MGHRA, CDR2 YSYEKL. The CDR3 is 15 amino acids. As DNA, the CDR3 is TGCGCCAGCAGCCAAGACTTTCAGGATAATTCACCCCTCCACTTT. Translation: CASSQDFQDNSPLHF.